Listed here are 5 T cell receptor beta chains from one sample, sequenced in a study of T-cell memory formation after mild COVID-19. TCRdb fed the 5' RACE reads into MiXCR, producing one record per CDR3 protein. This sample has some 120,000 distinct CDR3 sequences, with around 15% found just once. The sample consisted of PBMCs or a T cell subset sorted from them (not recorded which). These receptors all come from a young man who had mild COVID-19 (a few samples of this study predate the infection). Cell type and time point are not known.

This clonotype was recorded a few times. The chain employs TRBV12-3 or TRBV12-4 and TRBJ1-1; the match to TRBD1 covers 7 bases. V shed 3 bases, J shed 5 bases, and the junction held 6 bases outside the gene matches. The CDR3 totals 14 residues. CDR3 DNA sequence: TGTGCCAGCAGTTTTCTGGAGGGGGCTACTGAAGCTTTCTTT. Translated, it gives CASSFLEGATEAFF.

The rearrangement uses TRBV5-1 and TRBJ2-4; D could derive from TRBD1 or TRBD2 (5 bases each). V was pared by 4 bases and J by 8 bases, with 19 bases between. Germline CDR1 is SGHRS and CDR2 is YFSETQ. The CDR3 length is 15 residues. CDR3 sequence reads: CASSPSRRGRDIQYF. CDR3 DNA sequence: TGCGCCAGCAGCCCGAGCCGACGGGGCCGAGACATTCAGTACTTC.

This clonotype was seen a handful of times. This sequence joins TRBV5-1 and TRBJ1-5; 8 bases align to TRBD1. The CDR3 totals 14 residues. The germline CDR1 and CDR2 sequences are SGHRS and YFSETQ. Losses at the gene ends were 4 bases for V and 10 bases for J; bases not matched to a gene: 10. CDR3 loop: CASSAGQGLGPQHF. The CDR3 nucleotides read TGCGCCAGCAGCGCAGGACAGGGTTTGGGTCCCCAGCATTTT. Full variable domain (outside the CDR3, taken from reference TRBV5-1 and TRBJ1-5): KAGVTQTPRYLIKTRGQQVTLSCSPISGHRSVSWYQQTPGQGLQFLFEYFSETQRNKGNFPGRFSGRQFSNSRSEMNVSTLELGDSALYLCASSAGQGLGPQHFGDGTRLSIL.

This clonotype was counted between two and nine times. Written as DNA, the CDR3 is TGTGCCAGCAGTTACTCTCTCGTCGGGGGAACCTACACAGATACGCAGTATTTT. Translating gives CASSYSLVGGTYTDTQYF. The V gene is TRBV6-5, the J gene TRBJ2-3; perhaps TRBD2 as D (6 bases). V was trimmed by 0 bases and J by 2 bases, leaving 18 bases between them. The CDR3 covers 18 residues. Germline CDR1 is MNHEY and CDR2 is SVGAGI.

CDR3 sequence reads: CASTKGQSNEKLFF. The CDR3 DNA reads TGTGCCAGCACCAAAGGACAGTCTAATGAAAAACTGTTTTTT. The rearrangement links TRBV28 to TRBJ1-4; tentative D call: TRBD1 (6 bases). Germline CDR1 reads MDHEN; CDR2 reads SYDVKM. The CDR3 is 14 amino acids. With 7 bases removed from V and 3 bases from J, the gap between germline ends came to 12 bases. Full variable domain (outside the CDR3, taken from reference TRBV28 and TRBJ1-4): DVKVTQSSRYLVKRTGEKVFLECVQDMDHENMFWYRQDPGLGLRLIYFSYDVKMKEKGDIPEGYSVSREKKERFSLILESASTNQTSMYLCASTKGQSNEKLFFGSGTQLSVL.